This is a list of T cell receptor beta chains from one sample in a study of early T cells in non-severe SARS-CoV-2 infection. Via MiXCR, TCRdb re-called the 5' RACE reads, giving one row per CDR3 protein. The repertoire includes roughly 80,000 distinct CDR3 sequences, approximately 15% of them detected once, and approximately 2.6% sits in the top ten. The sample taken for sequencing was whole blood. These TCRs come from an adult who was a healthcare worker with PCR-confirmed SARS-CoV-2 infection or an uninfected control (not recorded which). Both conserved end residues are part of each CDR3. D genes are given only for firm matches. Rows give clone size only sometimes, using once, few, many, or a class for an expanded clone.

j_call	clone_size	v_call	d_call	cdr3_nt	cdr3_aa
TRBJ2-5	few	TRBV5-4	TRBD1	TGTGCCAGCAGCATCGGACAGGGGAGGTTTGAGCAAGAGACCCAGTACTTC	CASSIGQGRFEQETQYF
TRBJ1-5	few	TRBV6-6	NA	TGTGCCAGCAGTTACACCCGGGGGAGCCCAACGAATCGTGGCTCTAATCAGCCCCAGCATTTT	CASSYTRGSPTNRGSNQPQHF
TRBJ2-2	NA	TRBV5-4	NA	TGTGCCAGCAGCCCAGGCATACCGAACACCGGGGAGCTGTTTTTT	CASSPGIPNTGELFF
TRBJ1-6	NA	TRBV7-3	TRBD1	TGTGCCAGCAGCTTAACGGGACAGGTCGGCTCACCCCTCCACTTT	CASSLTGQVGSPLHF
TRBJ2-5	NA	TRBV2	TRBD1	TGTGCCCGGGGACAGGGGGTACAGACCCAGTACTTC	CARGQGVQTQYF
TRBJ1-2	few	TRBV5-4	NA	TGTGCCAGCAGCTTGGGGGGCGGCTATGGCTACACCTTC	CASSLGGGYGYTF
TRBJ1-1	NA	TRBV6-6	NA	TGTGCCAGCAGACACCCCCTGCCAGGGGAAGCTTTCTTT	CASRHPLPGEAFF
TRBJ2-7	few	TRBV7-6	TRBD2	TGTGCCAGCAGCTTAGGATCGGGAGGGCCCTACGAGCAGTACTTC	CASSLGSGGPYEQYF
TRBJ2-1	many	TRBV20-1	TRBD2	TGCAGTGCTAGAGTCTCTAGCGGGAGAAGCAATGAGCAGTTCTTC	CSARVSSGRSNEQFF
TRBJ2-2	many	TRBV5-4	NA	TGTGCCAGCAGCTTGGCGGCCCGGAAGGGGCCCGGGGAGCTGTTTTTT	CASSLAARKGPGELFF